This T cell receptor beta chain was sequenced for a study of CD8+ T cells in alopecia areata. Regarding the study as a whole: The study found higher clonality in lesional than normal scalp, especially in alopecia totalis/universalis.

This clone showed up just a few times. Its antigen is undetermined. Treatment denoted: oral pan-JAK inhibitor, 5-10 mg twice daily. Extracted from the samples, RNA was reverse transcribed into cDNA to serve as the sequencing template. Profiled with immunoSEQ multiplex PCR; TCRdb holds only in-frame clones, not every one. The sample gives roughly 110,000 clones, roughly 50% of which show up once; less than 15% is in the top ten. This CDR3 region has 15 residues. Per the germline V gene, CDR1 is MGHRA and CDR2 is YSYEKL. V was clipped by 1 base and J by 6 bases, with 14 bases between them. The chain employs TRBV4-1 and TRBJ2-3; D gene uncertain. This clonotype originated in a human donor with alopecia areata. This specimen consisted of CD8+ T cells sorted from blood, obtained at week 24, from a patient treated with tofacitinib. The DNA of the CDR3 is TGCGCCAGCAGCCAAGGAGCAAGGGCCGGGGATACGCAGTATTTT. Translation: CASSQGARAGDTQYF.